These T cell receptor beta chains were read from a single sample in a study of T cells in Graves' hyperthyroidism and ophthalmopathy. MiXCR, applied by TCRdb to the multiplex PCR reads, yields one record per CDR3 protein. Of nearly 600,000 distinct CDR3 sequences listed, approximately 15% were seen once; the top ten hold roughly 6.2%. Specimen: blood. These TCRs come from a woman aged 25-40 years with Graves' hyperthyroidism that later progressed to Graves' ophthalmopathy. The CDR3 runs from the conserved cysteine through the conserved F or W. A D gene is named only where the DNA matches it firmly. Size values are once, few and many counts, or a class for expanded clones, and some rows have none.

D gene | J gene | V gene | clone size | CDR3 protein | CDR3 DNA
TRBD1 | TRBJ1-1 | TRBV11-3 | - | CASSFQGAQTFF | TGTGCCAGCAGCTTCCAGGGGGCGCAAACTTTCTTT
- | TRBJ2-7 | TRBV10-3 | many | CAIIGRETRRHEQYF | TGTGCCATCATTGGCCGGGAAACGAGACGACACGAGCAGTACTTC
TRBD1 | TRBJ2-7 | TRBV5-1 | many | CASSWDPGQGYYEQYF | TGCGCCAGCAGCTGGGACCCGGGACAGGGGTATTACGAGCAGTACTTC
TRBD1 | TRBJ1-6 | TRBV30 | many | CAYGTGVSPLHF | TGTGCCTACGGGACAGGGGTATCACCCCTCCACTTT
TRBD2 | TRBJ2-5 | TRBV9 | - | CASSVAVGGLAGGSKETQYF | TGTGCCAGCAGCGTAGCGGTCGGGGGACTAGCGGGAGGAAGTAAAGAGACCCAGTACTTC
TRBD1 | TRBJ1-2 | TRBV11-3 | once | CASSLGTGNLDGYTF | TGTGCCAGCAGCTTAGGGACAGGGAATTTAGATGGCTACACCTTC
- | TRBJ1-6 | TRBV12-3/TRBV12-4 | many | CASSLTDGDSPLHF | TGTGCCAGCAGTTTAACGGATGGAGATTCACCCCTCCACTTT
- | TRBJ2-2 | TRBV2 | many | CASRELGNTGELFF | TGTGCCAGCAGGGAGCTAGGGAACACCGGGGAGCTGTTTTTT
- | TRBJ2-2 | TRBV30 | many | CAWEEGWAGELFF | TGTGCCTGGGAGGAGGGGTGGGCCGGGGAGCTGTTTTTT
- | TRBJ2-1 | TRBV12-5 | many | CASGFLEVNEQFF | TGTGCTAGTGGTTTTTTGGAAGTCAATGAGCAGTTCTTC
TRBD1 | TRBJ1-1 | TRBV3-1 | few | CASSRDPPDREGNTEAFF | TGTGCCAGCAGCCGAGATCCCCCTGACAGGGAGGGGAACACTGAAGCTTTCTTT
TRBD1 | TRBJ2-1 | TRBV7-2 | - | CASSLGGTGLYNEQFF | TGTGCCAGCAGCTTAGGTGGGACAGGACTCTACAATGAGCAGTTCTTC
- | TRBJ1-5 | TRBV13 | many | CASSLGAGSNQPQHF | TGTGCCAGCAGCTTAGGGGCGGGGAGCAATCAGCCCCAGCATTTT
- | TRBJ1-5 | TRBV6-1 | few | CASRKGRDSDSNQPQHF | TGTGCCAGCAGGAAGGGGAGAGACAGCGATAGCAATCAGCCCCAGCATTTT
TRBD2 | TRBJ2-1 | TRBV7-2 | many | CASSPSSGNEQFF | TGTGCCAGCAGCCCGTCTAGCGGAAATGAGCAGTTCTTC
TRBD1 | TRBJ1-1 | TRBV12-3/TRBV12-4 | many | CASSLGDSRAFF | TGTGCCAGCAGTTTGGGGGACAGTAGGGCTTTCTTT
- | TRBJ1-5 | TRBV27 | - | CASSGGQGEQPQHF | TGTGCCAGCAGCGGGGGCCAGGGAGAACAGCCCCAGCATTTT
TRBD1 | TRBJ1-5 | TRBV30 | many | CAWSEGQVSQPQHF | TGTGCCTGGAGTGAGGGACAGGTGAGCCAGCCCCAGCATTTT
- | TRBJ2-5 | TRBV4-1 | - | CASSQGLRASQVETQYF | TGCGCCAGCAGCCAGGGGCTCCGGGCCAGTCAGGTGGAGACCCAGTACTTC
- | TRBJ2-2 | TRBV5-1 | once | CASRPGYANTGELFF | TGCGCCAGCAGACCCGGGTATGCGAACACCGGGGAGCTGTTTTTT
TRBD1 | TRBJ2-5 | TRBV12-3/TRBV12-4 | many | CASSPDRGQGTQYF | TGTGCCAGCAGTCCGGACAGGGGGCAGGGGACCCAGTACTTC
- | TRBJ1-1 | TRBV4-1 | many | CASSQEFRNTEAFF | TGCGCCAGCAGCCAAGAGTTCAGGAACACTGAAGCTTTCTTT
TRBD1 | TRBJ2-7 | TRBV2 | few | CASRVTGTDYEQYF | TGTGCCAGCAGGGTGACAGGGACGGACTACGAGCAGTACTTC
TRBD2 | TRBJ2-3 | TRBV9 | many | CASTLLAGDWTDTQYF | TGTGCCAGCACCCTCCTGGCGGGAGATTGGACAGATACGCAGTATTTT
- | TRBJ2-2 | TRBV10-2 | many | CASSDRQWSVGLGTGELFF | TGCGCCAGCAGTGATCGTCAGTGGTCCGTCGGCCTGGGCACCGGGGAGCTGTTTTTT